This T cell receptor (beta chain) was documented in a study of cytomegalovirus exposure and HLA in healthy donors. Trimming took 5 bases from V and 2 from J, leaving 18 bases between them. The length of the CDR3 is 16 residues. The germline CDR1 and CDR2 sequences are SGHTA and FQGNSA. The PCR used 60 Vbeta and 13 Jbeta primers. The protocol was immunoSEQ multiplex PCR, while the TCRdb copy is restricted to in-frame clones and leaves out a portion. This sample has roughly 150,000 clones, with about three quarters found just once. Material for sequencing was PBMCs. The V and J genes are TRBV7-2 and TRBJ1-2; no firm D call. The receptor comes from a man between 18 and 29 years old in good health and CMV-seropositive. The CDR3 loop is CASSLIVEIWNYGYTF. In DNA form, the CDR3 reads TGTGCCAGCAGCCTAATAGTCGAAATTTGGAACTATGGCTACACCTTC.